This T cell receptor beta chain was documented in a study of regulatory T cells in long-lasting Graves disease. The overall study: By definition, persistent Graves' disease involved antithyroid drugs for over 5 years alongside positive TSH receptor antibodies. Study-wide points: What was studied was peripheral blood only, and not thyroid tissue. Shared public clonotypes totalled about 2,700 in persistent patients, compared with around 930 in new patients.

A note on this clonotype: The antigen is not known.

Germline CDR1 reads DFQATT; CDR2 reads SNEGSKA (reference sequence). The ends lost 4 bases at V and 4 bases at J; junction bases unmatched: 6. The length of the CDR3 is 13 residues. Construction of the TCR beta libraries employed iRepertoire HTBI primers in conjunction with Arm-PCR of CDR3 regions. Via MiXCR, TCRdb re-called the multiplex PCR reads, giving one row per CDR3 protein. The sample includes 600,000 to 800,000 distinct CDR3 sequences, around 32% of them seen just once. Time point meaning: persistent/refractory GD, antithyroid drugs over 5 years with positive TRAb. PBMCs provided the RNA from which the TCR library was made.

The sample here was peripheral blood mononuclear cells (PBMCs), taken when the disease was refractory, from a patient treated with antithyroid drugs. This sequence originates from a female donor with Graves disease. V usage is TRBV20-1 and J usage is TRBJ2-7; 8 bases are a match to TRBD1. The CDR3 DNA is TGCAGTGCTAAAAAGACAGGGGAATACGAGCAGTACTTC. Translated, it gives CSAKKTGEYEQYF.